These T cell receptor beta chains were read from a single sample in a study of blood T cell repertoires in COVID-19. Generated by immunoSEQ multiplex PCR, the TCRdb table keeps only in-frame clones and is missing some. Here the sample spans 150,000 to 200,000 clones, over 70% being singletons. Material: PBMCs or T cells enriched from blood (not recorded which). The source is a man aged 50 to 59 who had recovered from COVID-19. Both conserved end residues are part of each CDR3. A D gene is named only where the DNA matches it firmly. Not every row has a clone size; where given, it reads once, few, many or a size class.

v_gene	d_gene	abundance	j_gene	CDR3aa	CDR3nt
TRBV28	-	-	TRBJ1-2	CASSSGDGGPGGYGYTF	TGTGCCAGCAGTTCGGGAGATGGGGGTCCAGGAGGCTATGGCTACACCTTC
TRBV30	-	-	TRBJ2-5	CAWSPGRGGALGETQYF	TGTGCCTGGAGCCCGGGTCGAGGGGGGGCTTTAGGGGAGACCCAGTACTTC
TRBV4-1	TRBD1	many	TRBJ1-2	CASSQERTGGGYTF	TGCGCCAGCAGCCAGGAGAGGACAGGCGGCGGCTACACCTTC
TRBV9	TRBD1	-	TRBJ1-4	CASSPSTGTATSNEKLFF	TGTGCCAGCAGCCCATCTACGGGGACAGCGACCTCTAATGAAAAACTGTTTTTT
TRBV5-1	-	-	TRBJ1-3	CASSLMTASTGNTIYF	TGCGCCAGCAGCTTGATGACAGCGAGCACTGGAAACACCATATATTTT
TRBV20-1	TRBD1	few	TRBJ1-6	CSASGTGYNSPLHF	TGCAGTGCTAGTGGGACAGGATATAATTCACCCCTCCACTTT
TRBV7-2	TRBD2	-	TRBJ2-2	CASSLEVAGALDGELFF	TGTGCCAGCAGCTTAGAGGTAGCGGGGGCTCTTGACGGGGAGCTGTTTTTT
TRBV19	TRBD2	-	TRBJ2-1	CASRTSGGRYNEQFF	TGTGCCAGTAGGACTAGCGGGGGCCGATACAATGAGCAGTTCTTC
TRBV9	-	-	TRBJ1-4	CASSVVDNEKLFF	TGTGCCAGCAGCGTAGTAGATAATGAAAAACTGTTTTTT
TRBV28	-	-	TRBJ1-1	CASSLSQMNTEAFF	TGTGCCAGCAGTTTATCCCAAATGAACACTGAAGCTTTCTTT
TRBV2	TRBD1	-	TRBJ2-3	CASSTGGDTDTQYF	TGTGCCAGCAGCACAGGGGGCGACACAGATACGCAGTATTTT
TRBV7-8	-	-	TRBJ1-2	CASSLAPLAGEGYTF	TGTGCCAGCAGCTTAGCTCCACTAGCGGGGGAAGGCTACACCTTC
TRBV7-3	-	-	TRBJ2-1	CASSSSGRRANEQFF	TGTGCCAGCAGCAGTTCGGGGCGGAGGGCCAATGAGCAGTTCTTC
TRBV5-1	-	-	TRBJ1-4	CASSLAPTASEKLFF	TGCGCCAGCAGCTTGGCCCCGACAGCGAGTGAAAAACTGTTTTTT
TRBV19	TRBD2	-	TRBJ2-1	CASSLASGQRGEYYNEQFF	TGTGCCAGTAGTCTGGCTAGCGGGCAGAGAGGGGAGTATTACAATGAGCAGTTCTTC
TRBV4-1	-	-	TRBJ1-5	CASSQDRARDDQPQHF	TGCGCCAGCAGCCAAGATCGGGCCAGGGATGATCAGCCCCAGCATTTT
TRBV27	-	-	TRBJ1-3	CASSPAGEGNTIYF	TGTGCCAGCAGTCCCGCGGGGGAAGGGAACACCATATATTTT
TRBV2	-	-	TRBJ2-7	CASLRTPKNYEQYF	TGTGCCAGCCTGCGTACCCCGAAAAACTACGAGCAGTACTTC
TRBV14	TRBD2	-	TRBJ2-3	CASSQARTSSDTQYF	TGTGCCAGCAGCCAAGCCCGGACTAGTTCGGATACGCAGTATTTT
TRBV27	-	-	TRBJ1-5	CASSLEAGYNQPQHF	TGTGCCAGCAGTTTAGAGGCCGGATACAATCAGCCCCAGCATTTT
TRBV4-1	-	-	TRBJ2-7	CASSQEQGGGYEQYF	TGCGCCAGCAGCCAGGAACAGGGTGGGGGTTACGAGCAGTACTTC
TRBV30	-	once	TRBJ2-7	CAWKRAPGGEQYF	TGTGCCTGGAAGCGGGCCCCCGGAGGCGAGCAGTACTTC
TRBV28	-	once	TRBJ1-3	CASNPRSSGNTIYF	TGTGCCAGCAACCCACGGAGTTCTGGAAACACCATATATTTT
TRBV5-4	-	-	TRBJ1-6	CASSLGPGGSYNSPLHF	TGTGCCAGCAGCTTGGGTCCAGGAGGTTCCTATAATTCACCCCTCCACTTT
TRBV30	TRBD2	-	TRBJ2-3	CAWWRLAGGPDTQYF	TGTGCCTGGTGGAGACTAGCGGGGGGACCAGATACGCAGTATTTT
TRBV19	-	-	TRBJ1-4	CASQTQGWGEKLFF	TGTGCCAGCCAAACTCAGGGCTGGGGCGAAAAACTGTTTTTT
TRBV19	TRBD1	once	TRBJ1-5	CASSIAWDRGLNQPQHF	TGTGCCAGTAGTATAGCCTGGGACAGGGGGCTTAATCAGCCCCAGCATTTT
TRBV19	-	-	TRBJ2-7	CASSMDRAYEQYF	TGTGCCAGTAGTATGGACAGAGCCTACGAGCAGTACTTC
TRBV12-1	-	-	TRBJ2-7	CASSFLPCDRTYEQYF	TGTGCCAGCAGCTTTCTTCCCTGCGACAGGACTTACGAGCAGTACTTC
TRBV19	-	-	TRBJ2-3	CASSIARTDTQYF	TGTGCCAGTAGTATCGCCAGAACAGATACGCAGTATTTT
TRBV9	-	-	TRBJ2-3	CASSVDSNTDTQYF	TGTGCCAGCAGCGTTGACAGCAACACAGATACGCAGTATTTT
TRBV2	TRBD2	-	TRBJ2-7	CASSYHVASGESYEQYF	TGTGCCAGCAGTTATCACGTGGCTAGCGGGGAATCCTACGAGCAGTACTTC
TRBV28	TRBD2	-	TRBJ2-7	CASSSHETSGGSYEQYF	TGTGCCAGCAGTTCGCATGAAACTAGCGGGGGATCCTACGAGCAGTACTTC
TRBV2	-	-	TRBJ2-2	CASSDTNTGELFF	TGTGCCAGCAGTGACACAAACACCGGGGAGCTGTTTTTT
TRBV19	TRBD1	-	TRBJ2-7	CASRPGGGPYEQYF	TGTGCCAGTAGGCCAGGGGGTGGCCCCTACGAGCAGTACTTC
TRBV7-9	-	once	TRBJ2-3	CASSRGTGPYTQYF	TGTGCCAGCAGCCGAGGGACTGGCCCGTATACGCAGTATTTT
TRBV3-1/TRBV3-2	TRBD2	-	TRBJ2-7	CASSLTSGIMSYEQYF	TGTGCCAGCAGCCTGACTAGCGGGATAATGTCCTACGAGCAGTACTTC
TRBV6-5	TRBD2	-	TRBJ2-2	CASSPSGTNTGELFF	TGTGCCAGCAGTCCCAGCGGGACTAACACCGGGGAGCTGTTTTTT
TRBV5-4	-	-	TRBJ2-5	CASSLGVSKGQETQYF	TGTGCCAGCAGCTTGGGGGTCTCAAAGGGGCAAGAGACCCAGTACTTC
TRBV7-9	TRBD2	-	TRBJ2-5	CASSPRGLAGDKKETQYF	TGTGCCAGCAGCCCACGGGGGTTAGCGGGGGACAAGAAAGAGACCCAGTACTTC
TRBV28	TRBD1	-	TRBJ1-1	CASSSTGLDTEAFF	TGTGCCAGCAGTTCGACAGGGCTCGACACTGAAGCTTTCTTT
TRBV9	TRBD2	few	TRBJ2-1	CASSVSGTSGRDEQFF	TGTGCCAGCAGCGTATCCGGGACTAGCGGGAGGGATGAGCAGTTCTTC
TRBV5-1	TRBD2	-	TRBJ2-1	CASSYPLAGGPGEQFF	TGCGCCAGCAGCTACCCTCTAGCGGGAGGGCCGGGTGAGCAGTTCTTC
TRBV10-3	-	few	TRBJ1-5	CAISESGGGHSNQPQHF	TGTGCCATCAGTGAGTCCGGCGGGGGGCACAGCAATCAGCCCCAGCATTTT
TRBV5-1	TRBD1	-	TRBJ1-2	CASSQTGTGRYTF	TGCGCCAGCAGCCAAACAGGGACAGGGCGATACACCTTC
TRBV27	-	-	TRBJ2-7	CASRLSGSYEQYF	TGTGCCAGCAGACTTTCTGGCTCCTACGAGCAGTACTTC
TRBV14	TRBD2	-	TRBJ2-7	CASSRGLAGVGGEQYF	TGTGCCAGCAGCCGGGGACTAGCGGGAGTTGGTGGGGAGCAGTACTTC
TRBV28	-	-	TRBJ2-7	CASQNSYEQYF	TGTGCCAGCCAAAACAGCTACGAGCAGTACTTC
TRBV5-1	-	-	TRBJ1-2	CASSLGQAMGGYTF	TGCGCCAGCAGCTTGGGACAGGCTATGGGTGGCTACACCTTC
TRBV27	TRBD2	-	TRBJ2-5	CASSLSLRAGGVETQYF	TGTGCCAGCAGTTTATCTCTCAGAGCGGGAGGGGTGGAGACCCAGTACTTC
TRBV2	-	-	TRBJ1-2	CASLPTGLYGYTF	TGTGCCAGCCTCCCGACAGGACTCTATGGCTACACCTTC
TRBV5-1	TRBD1	-	TRBJ1-1	CASSLDGQGTEAFF	TGCGCCAGCAGCTTGGATGGACAGGGAACTGAAGCTTTCTTT
TRBV3-1/TRBV3-2	TRBD2	-	TRBJ2-2	CASSDRTRPRTGELFF	TGTGCCAGCAGCGATAGGACTAGGCCTCGCACCGGGGAGCTGTTTTTT
TRBV27	-	-	TRBJ2-3	CASRRSSTDTQYF	TGTGCCAGCAGGCGATCGAGCACAGATACGCAGTATTTT
TRBV4-1	-	few	TRBJ1-5	CASSQTGSTHQPQHF	TGCGCCAGCAGCCAGACCGGGTCCACGCATCAGCCCCAGCATTTT